Below are 30 T cell receptor beta chains sequenced from a single sample in a study of regulatory T cells in long-lasting Graves disease. Construction of TCR beta libraries relied on iRepertoire HTBI primers and on Arm-PCR targeting CDR3 regions. TCRdb used MiXCR to reprocess the multiplex PCR reads, holding one entry per CDR3 protein. The data contain 500,000 or so distinct CDR3 sequences, about 15% of them singletons. As to time point: newly diagnosed GD, antithyroid drugs for less than 3 months. Extracted RNA from PBMCs served as the source of the TCR library. These sequences were also reported in another study, on T cells in Graves' hyperthyroidism and ophthalmopathy.

The sample in question was peripheral blood mononuclear cells (PBMCs), obtained at new diagnosis, from a patient treated with antithyroid drugs. The receptors were gathered from a middle-aged woman with Graves disease.

Ten or more counts support this clonotype. The chain couples TRBV12-3 or TRBV12-4 to TRBJ2-1; possibly TRBD2 for D (7 bases). V gave up 6 bases and J gave up 1 base, with 10 bases separating them. The CDR3 covers 14 residues. CDR3 loop: CASRRGPSYNEQFF. The CDR3 DNA sequence: TGTGCCAGCAGGCGGGGGCCTTCCTACAATGAGCAGTTCTTC.

This clonotype was detected ten times or more. This chain joins TRBV2 and TRBJ2-3, with 8 bases aligning to TRBD1. CDR3 length: 16 residues. The germline CDR1 and CDR2 sequences are SNHLY and FYNNEI. V dropped 1 base and J dropped 6; count of bases not matched to a gene: 9. Here the CDR3 reads CASSEVRQGAGDTQYF. The CDR3 nucleotides are TGTGCCAGCAGTGAAGTGCGGCAGGGGGCGGGGGATACGCAGTATTTT.

This clonotype showed up just a few times. The chain has TRBV3-1 and TRBJ2-5; the D is unclear. CDR3 length: 15 amino acids. V gave up 0 bases and J gave up 7 bases, with 15 bases separating them. CDR1 LGHDT and CDR2 YNNKEL come from the germline V gene (reference sequence). This CDR3 reads CASSQEVTALGTQYF. DNA of the CDR3: TGTGCCAGCAGCCAAGAGGTCACGGCCCTTGGGACCCAGTACTTC.

DNA for the CDR3: TGTGCCAGCAGCTTGTCTAGGGGGCCGGTAGAGACCCAGTACTTC. This encodes CASSLSRGPVETQYF. This chain connects TRBV5-5 to TRBJ2-5; the match to TRBD1 covers 7 bases. This CDR3 is 15 amino acids long. Trimming removed 1 base from V and 4 bases from J; junction bases left unmatched: 7. Germline V gives CDR1 SGHKS, CDR2 YYEKEE (reference sequence).

In its sample, this clonotype was seen a few times. V gene TRBV12-3 or TRBV12-4 combines with J gene TRBJ1-6; TRBD1 might be the D (6 bases). Trimming took 5 bases from V and 5 from J, leaving 19 bases between them. The CDR3 is 17 amino acids. This CDR3 is CASSNFAGVVNNSPLHF. CDR3 nucleotides: TGTGCCAGCAGTAACTTTGCAGGGGTAGTCAATAATTCACCCCTCCACTTT.

There are many counts of this clonotype. The V gene is TRBV20-1, the J gene TRBJ2-7, with a weak D call TRBD2 (5 bases). The V end was cut by 2 bases, the J end by 6 bases, with 11 bases between. Germline CDR1 and CDR2: DFQATT and SNEGSKA (reference sequence). The CDR3 totals 12 residues. CDR3 in DNA: TGCAGTGCTAGAAATGCGGGTACCGAGCAGTACTTC. It codes for CSARNAGTEQYF.

This clonotype was counted at least ten times. The chain joins TRBV3-1 to TRBJ1-1; no clear D. Germline V gene lookup returns CDR1 LGHDT and CDR2 YNNKEL (reference sequence). The CDR3 length is 15 residues. Trimming removed 8 bases at V and 0 bases at J, with 16 bases between. Here the CDR3 DNA reads TGTGCCAGCTCAGCCGGTGGCAGCGTGAACACTGAAGCTTTCTTT. Protein: CASSAGGSVNTEAFF.

There are many counts of this clonotype. The V call is TRBV19, the J call TRBJ1-2, with D maybe TRBD1 (6 bases). V was pared by 7 bases and J by 4 bases, with 16 bases between. This CDR3 spans 14 amino acids. CDR1 is LNHDA and CDR2 is SQIVND in the germline V gene (reference sequence). In DNA form, the CDR3 reads TGTGCCAGTACCTCGGCGGACAGAGTCTATGGCTACACCTTC. Protein sequence: CASTSADRVYGYTF.

In this sample, this clonotype turned up many times. The genes are TRBV11-2 and TRBJ2-7, with TRBD1 identical over 9 bases. This CDR3 contains 15 residues. Trimming at V came to 8 bases and at J to 5 bases, leaving 13 bases not matched to a gene. CDR1 is SGHAT, CDR2 FQNNGV, per germline. The CDR3 region is CASSSRGTGTNEQYF. The CDR3 DNA reads TGTGCCAGCTCCTCCCGAGGGACAGGGACCAACGAGCAGTACTTC.

CDR3 DNA sequence: TGTGCCAGCAGCCAAGAACTGGCCGATACGCAGTATTTT. The encoded protein is CASSQELADTQYF. This chain connects TRBV3-1 to TRBJ2-3; no clear D. Germline V gene data show CDR1 as LGHDT and CDR2 as YNNKEL (reference sequence). The CDR3 is 13 amino acids. Trimming left V 0 bases short and J 6 bases short, with 7 bases between.

The J gene is TRBJ2-1, the V gene TRBV20-1; 7 bases map to TRBD2. CDR3 length equals 15 residues. Germline V lookup: CDR1 DFQATT, CDR2 SNEGSKA (reference sequence). Trimming at V came to 3 bases and at J to 4 bases, leaving 9 bases not matched to a gene. The CDR3 region is CSASTPGGRYNEQFF. The CDR3, as DNA: TGCAGTGCTAGTACCCCGGGAGGAAGATACAATGAGCAGTTCTTC.

The CDR3 spells CASRTDSPNEQFF. The CDR3 DNA reads as TGTGCCAGCAGAACGGACTCGCCCAATGAGCAGTTCTTC. The chain is built from TRBV12-3 or TRBV12-4 and TRBJ2-1, with a weak D call TRBD2 (5 bases). This CDR3 spans 13 amino acids. Trimming left V 6 bases short and J 6 bases short, with 12 bases between.

The chain employs TRBV27 and TRBJ1-6; 12 bases fit TRBD1. CDR1 and CDR2 from the germline V gene are MNHEY and SMNVEV (reference sequence). J lost 10 bases, V lost 5 bases, and 9 bases had no gene match. This CDR3 contains 16 residues. This chain's CDR3 is CASSQRDRGQGSPLHF. CDR3 DNA sequence: TGTGCCAGCAGTCAACGGGACAGGGGGCAAGGCTCACCCCTCCACTTT.

On this clonotype: Relative to the germline gene, one junction end is altered; a read error may explain this. V usage is TRBV7-9 and J usage is TRBJ1-4; no clear D gene. Germline CDR1 and CDR2: SEHNR and FQNEAQ (reference sequence). CDR3 length: 15 residues. CDR3 residues: CASSLAELLNEKLCF. The CDR3 DNA sequence: TGTGCCAGCAGCTTAGCTGAGCTACTTAATGAAAAACTGTGTTTT.

This clonotype was seen ten or more times. The rearrangement joins TRBV12-3 or TRBV12-4 to TRBJ2-1; weak D call: TRBD1 (6 bases). The V end lost 1 base, the J end lost 8 bases, and 15 bases lay between the germline ends. This CDR3 has 15 amino acids. CDR3 bases: TGTGCCAGCAGTTTAGGCCTAGTTTACAGGGATGAGCAGTTCTTC. Its protein is CASSLGLVYRDEQFF.

Concerning this clonotype: A much larger clone lies a single base off, so this may be a read error. The rearrangement uses TRBV6-1 and TRBJ2-1; 11 bases agree with TRBD1. Trimming removed 6 bases from V and 6 bases from J; junction bases left unmatched: 22. The CDR3 is 20 amino acids. Germline loops: CDR1 MNHNS, CDR2 SASEGT. The CDR3 here is CASSLSFRFHGTGGFNEQFF. Written as DNA, the CDR3 is TGTGCCAGCAGCCTTTCCTTCCGCTTTCACGGGACAGGGGGATTCAATGAGCAGTTCTTC.

The chain couples TRBV2 to TRBJ2-7; TRBD2 matches at 7 bases. CDR3 length equals 18 residues. Germline V gene sequence: CDR1 SNHLY, CDR2 FYNNEI. Germline trimming cut 6 bases from V and 2 bases from J; bases unmatched to any gene: 19. CDR3 sequence (DNA): TGTGCCAGCAGCCCGACAATGACTGAGCGGGGCGATACCTACGAGCAGTACTTC. It encodes CASSPTMTERGDTYEQYF.

This clonotype has a count of ten or more. The V call is TRBV6-2 or TRBV6-3, the J call TRBJ2-3; D unclear. V lost 0 bases, J lost 4 bases, and 11 bases lay in between. CDR3 size: 15 residues. Germline CDR1 is MNHEY and CDR2 is SVGEGT. The CDR3 DNA sequence: TGTGCCAGCAGTTACTCGTCTAGGATCCCAGATACGCAGTATTTT. Protein product: CASSYSSRIPDTQYF.

This clonotype was detected only once. The chain joins TRBV7-3 to TRBJ1-5; 10 nucleotides line up with TRBD1. There are 15 residues in the CDR3. V gave up 5 bases and J gave up 5 bases; unmatched junction bases: 6. Germline assignment: CDR1 SGHTA and CDR2 FQGTGA. The DNA for the CDR3 is TGTGCCAGCAGCGGCCCCGGGACAGGGGATCAGCCCCAGCATTTT. Translated: CASSGPGTGDQPQHF.

This clonotype showed up many times. The gene calls are TRBV10-3 and TRBJ2-5; D not resolved. CDR1 and CDR2 from the germline V gene are ENHRY and SYGVKD. The CDR3 length is 13 residues. The germline V and J ends were trimmed by 6 bases and 5 bases, with 13 bases remaining between them. CDR3 sequence: CAIRGSGGETQYF. DNA for the CDR3: TGTGCCATCAGAGGGTCTGGCGGCGAGACCCAGTACTTC.

In the case of this clonotype: Possible read error: a much larger clone is one base away. The rearrangement links TRBV30 to TRBJ1-6; D is possibly TRBD1 (6 bases). This CDR3 has 14 residues. Per the germline V gene, CDR1 is GTSNPN and CDR2 is SVGIG (reference sequence). V was pared by 1 base and J by 7 bases, with 11 bases between. The CDR3 is CAWSAWTDNSPLHF. CDR3 in DNA: TGTGCCTGGAGTGCATGGACAGACAATTCACCCCTCCACTTT.

The rearrangement uses TRBV6-2 or TRBV6-3 and TRBJ2-3; D unclear. Trimming left V 5 bases short and J 1 base short, with 10 bases between. Germline assignment: CDR1 MNHEY and CDR2 SVGEGT. The CDR3 consists of 14 residues. CDR3 coding DNA: TGTGCCAGCAGTAGTATCTGGGGCACAGATACGCAGTATTTT. Amino acid sequence: CASSSIWGTDTQYF.

In this sample, this clonotype turned up many times. The chain has TRBV20-1 and TRBJ2-3; 10 positions match TRBD2. CDR3 length: 14 amino acids. Trimming took 5 bases from V and 1 from J; bases not matched to a gene: 3. Germline V CDR1 and CDR2: DFQATT, SNEGSKA (reference sequence). The chain's CDR3 is CSASGLAGTDTQYF. Written as DNA, the CDR3 is TGCAGTGCTTCCGGACTAGCGGGCACAGATACGCAGTATTTT.

This clonotype came up many times. The J gene is TRBJ1-1, the V gene TRBV12-3 or TRBV12-4; 8 nucleotides agree with TRBD1. The V gene end was trimmed by 8 bases and the J gene end by 1 base; junction bases not matched to a gene: 12. There are 16 residues in the CDR3. The CDR3 sequence is CASAVRGPTTNTEAFF. The CDR3 region has the DNA TGTGCCAGCGCGGTCAGGGGGCCCACGACGAACACTGAAGCTTTCTTT.

This clonotype came up a few times. The chain is built from TRBV6-2 or TRBV6-3 and TRBJ1-2; tentatively, D is TRBD1 (5 bases). V dropped 0 bases and J dropped 0 bases, with 20 bases sitting between them. Per germline, CDR1 MNHEY and CDR2 SVGEGT. CDR3 length equals 19 residues. CDR3 DNA: TGTGCCAGCAGTTACTCGAAATCGGGACGGTGGACATCTAACTATGGCTACACCTTC. It encodes CASSYSKSGRWTSNYGYTF.

This clonotype was recorded at least ten times. The chain is built from TRBV28 and TRBJ1-2; 9 positions match TRBD1. The germline gives CDR1 MDHEN, CDR2 SYDVKM. V lost 6 bases, J lost 6 bases, and 5 bases stayed unmatched. CDR3 length: 13 residues. DNA for the CDR3: TGTGCCAGCAGCTTCCGGACAGGGGATGGCTACACCTTC. Amino acids: CASSFRTGDGYTF.

This clonotype was seen a few times. V gene TRBV7-3 combines with J gene TRBJ2-6; possibly TRBD2 for D (6 bases). The germline V gene encodes CDR1 SGHTA and CDR2 FQGTGA. The CDR3 totals 17 residues. V lost 4 bases, J lost 0 bases, and 13 bases lay in between. CDR3: CASSSGLFNSGANVLTF. The DNA for the CDR3 is TGTGCCAGCAGCTCGGGACTTTTCAACTCTGGGGCCAACGTCCTGACTTTC.

A remark on this clonotype: This may be a read error, as it is one base from a much larger clone. This is likely a read error, given that the CDR3 carries no conserved phenylalanine or tryptophan at its end. The rearrangement joins TRBV10-3 to TRBJ2-1; TRBD2 agrees at 11 bases. This CDR3 is 18 amino acids long. The germline gives CDR1 ENHRY, CDR2 SYGVKD. The CDR3 spells CASSYDHNSGGAYNEQFL. The DNA for the CDR3 is TGTGCCAGCAGTTACGATCACAATAGCGGGGGGGCCTACAATGAGCAGTTCCTC.

Many counts were recorded for this clonotype. The chain links TRBV6-1 to TRBJ2-3; 9 nucleotides line up with TRBD2. CDR3 length: 17 residues. Germline CDR1 reads MNHNS; CDR2 reads SASEGT. J was trimmed by 2 bases and V by 6 bases; bases with no gene match: 12. The CDR3 DNA sequence: TGTGCCAGCAGCGAAAGGGTGGCTAGCGGGGACACAGATACGCAGTATTTT. This sequence encodes CASSERVASGDTDTQYF.

This sequence joins TRBV3-1 and TRBJ2-3, with a weak D call TRBD1 (6 bases). Germline CDR1 LGHDT, CDR2 YNNKEL (reference sequence). The V gene lost 3 bases and the J gene lost 6 bases, with 7 bases spanning the gap. The CDR3 runs to 12 residues. The CDR3 reads CASSHTGDTQYF. CDR3 bases: TGTGCCAGCAGCCATACAGGGGATACGCAGTATTTT.